The sequence of this TCR beta chain was determined in a study of blood T cells in healthy people across ages. With a J-beta primer mix and a sample-barcoded 5' primer, a second PCR ran about 7 to 12 cycles. TCRdb reprocessed the 5' RACE reads with MiXCR, giving one entry per CDR3 protein. The top ten hold roughly a third of the sample, which has hundreds of thousands of distinct CDR3 sequences, 49% seen once. This CDR3 is 17 amino acids long. In germline, CDR1 is SNHLY, CDR2 FYNNEI. The source material was blood. The chain carries TRBV2 and TRBJ2-7; 11 nucleotides line up with TRBD1. The better agreement between TRBJ2-4 and the DNA end casts doubt on the J call. This receptor was identified in a woman aged 55-70 years in good health. The CDR3 DNA reads as TGTGCCACCCGAAGGACAGGGGGCGTCGGGGCCAAAAACATTCAGTACTTC. Encoded protein: CATRRTGGVGAKNIQYF.